This T cell receptor beta chain was retrieved from a study of shared clonotypes between healthy human individuals. The study, taken as a whole, reports: What naive subsets generally showed was a larger estimated richness than memory subsets showed.

Here immunoSEQ multiplex PCR was the method, and the copy in TCRdb shows in-frame clones only, minus some. The sample yields 400,000 or so clones, around 96% seen once. With CCR7-negative CD45RA+ TemRA cells, CD45RO+ cells were combined in CD8 memory. Unmatched junction bases numbered 14, after V lost 4 bases and J lost 5 bases. From germline, CDR1 is WNHNN and CDR2 SYGVQD (reference sequence). This CDR3 is 17 amino acids long. About this clone itself: Its target is not known.

The receptor's source is a man younger than 40 in good health. J is TRBJ2-1 and V is TRBV10-1; TRBD1 agrees at 7 bases. Sequencing was performed on memory CD8+ T cells sorted from blood. Subset indicated: CD45RO+ cells pooled with CCR7-negative TemRA cells. This chain's CDR3 is CASSAPRRDRANNEQFF. DNA for the CDR3: TGCGCCAGCAGTGCCCCCAGGAGAGACAGGGCAAACAATGAGCAGTTCTTC.